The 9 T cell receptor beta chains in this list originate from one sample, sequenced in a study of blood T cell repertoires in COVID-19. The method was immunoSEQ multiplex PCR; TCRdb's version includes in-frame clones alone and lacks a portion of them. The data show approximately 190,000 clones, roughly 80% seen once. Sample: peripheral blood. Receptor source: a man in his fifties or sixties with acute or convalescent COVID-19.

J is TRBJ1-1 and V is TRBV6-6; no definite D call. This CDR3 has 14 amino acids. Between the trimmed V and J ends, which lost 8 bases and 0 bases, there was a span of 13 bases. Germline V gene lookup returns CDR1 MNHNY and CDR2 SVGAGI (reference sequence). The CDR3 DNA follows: TGTGCCAGCGCCTTCGGGGAACTGAACACTGAAGCTTTCTTT. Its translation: CASAFGELNTEAFF.

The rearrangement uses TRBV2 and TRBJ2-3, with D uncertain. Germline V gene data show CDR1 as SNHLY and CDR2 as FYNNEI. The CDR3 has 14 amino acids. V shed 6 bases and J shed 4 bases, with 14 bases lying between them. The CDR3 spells CASRTDLVSDTQYF. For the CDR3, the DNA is TGTGCCAGCAGGACCGATCTAGTTTCAGATACGCAGTATTTT.

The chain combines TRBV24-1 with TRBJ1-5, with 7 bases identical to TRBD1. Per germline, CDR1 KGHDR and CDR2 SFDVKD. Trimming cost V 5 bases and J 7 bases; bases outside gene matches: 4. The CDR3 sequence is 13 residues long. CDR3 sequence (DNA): TGTGCCACCAGTGGACAGGGCACGCAGCCCCAGCATTTT. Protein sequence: CATSGQGTQPQHF.

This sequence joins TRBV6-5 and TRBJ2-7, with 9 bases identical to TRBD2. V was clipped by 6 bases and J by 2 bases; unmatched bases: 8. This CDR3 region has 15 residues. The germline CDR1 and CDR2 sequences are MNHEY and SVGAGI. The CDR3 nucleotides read TGTGCCAGCAGCATACTAGCGGGCCCAGCCTACGAGCAGTACTTC. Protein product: CASSILAGPAYEQYF.

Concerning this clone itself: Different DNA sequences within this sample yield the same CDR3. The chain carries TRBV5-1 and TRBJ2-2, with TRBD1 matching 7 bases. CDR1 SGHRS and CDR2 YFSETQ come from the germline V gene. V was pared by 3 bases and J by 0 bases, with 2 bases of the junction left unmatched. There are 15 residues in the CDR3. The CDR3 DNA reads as TGCGCCAGCAGCTCTCAGGGGGCGAACACCGGGGAGCTGTTTTTT. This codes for CASSSQGANTGELFF.

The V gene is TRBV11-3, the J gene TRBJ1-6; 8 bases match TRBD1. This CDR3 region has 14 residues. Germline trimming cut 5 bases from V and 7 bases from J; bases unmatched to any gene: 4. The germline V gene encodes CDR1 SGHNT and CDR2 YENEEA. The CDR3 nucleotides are TGTGCCAGCAGCCGGGACAGGACGAATTCACCCCTCCACTTT. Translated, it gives CASSRDRTNSPLHF.

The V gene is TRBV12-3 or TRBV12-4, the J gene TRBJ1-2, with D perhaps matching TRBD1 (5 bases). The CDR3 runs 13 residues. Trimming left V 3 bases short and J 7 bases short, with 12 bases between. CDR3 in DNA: TGTGCCAGCAGTTTCTTCGGGGGTAGTGGCTACACCTTC. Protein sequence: CASSFFGGSGYTF.

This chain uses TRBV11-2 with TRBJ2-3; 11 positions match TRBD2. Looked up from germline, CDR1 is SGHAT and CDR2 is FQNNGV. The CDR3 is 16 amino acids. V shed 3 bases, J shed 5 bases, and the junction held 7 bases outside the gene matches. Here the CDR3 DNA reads TGTGCCAGCAGCTTGAACGCAGGACTAGCGGGAGATACGCAGTATTTT. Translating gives CASSLNAGLAGDTQYF. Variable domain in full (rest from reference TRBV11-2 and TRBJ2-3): EAGVAQSPRYKIIEKRQSVAFWCNPISGHATLYWYQQILGQGPKLLIQFQNNGVVDDSQLPKDRFSAERLKGVDSTLKIQPAKLEDSAVYLCASSLNAGLAGDTQYFGPGTRLTVL.

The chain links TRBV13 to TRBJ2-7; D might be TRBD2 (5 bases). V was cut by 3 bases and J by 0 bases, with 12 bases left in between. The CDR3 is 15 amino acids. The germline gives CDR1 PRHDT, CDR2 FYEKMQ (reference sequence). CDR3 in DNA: TGTGCCAGCAGCTTTCTCCTCGGGGACTCCTACGAGCAGTACTTC. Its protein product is CASSFLLGDSYEQYF. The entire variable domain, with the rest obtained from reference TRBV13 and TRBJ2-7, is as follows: AAGVIQSPRHLIKEKRETATLKCYPIPRHDTVYWYQQGPGQDPQFLISFYEKMQSDKGSIPDRFSAQQFSDYHSELNMSSLELGDSALYFCASSFLLGDSYEQYFGPGTRLTVT.